This TCR beta chain is from a study of regulatory T cells in long-lasting Graves disease (dated by TCRdb to the early 2020s). About the study as a whole: Persistent Graves' disease was defined as antithyroid drug treatment for over 5 years with persistently positive TSH receptor autoantibodies. The study was registered as a clinical trial and conducted in China. TCR sequencing covered 13 persistent and roughly 20 newly diagnosed Graves' disease patients, some 33 samples in total. Patients with persistent Graves' disease were compared with patients with newly diagnosed Graves' disease using TCR sequencing and RNA sequencing of peripheral blood. Persistent Graves' disease patients in the clinical cohort had taken antithyroid drugs for approximately 10 years on average. Study-wide findings and limitations: TRBV28, TRBJ1-2 and TRBJ2-5 were preferentially used in persistent disease, while TRBV20-1 and TRBJ2-1 were favored in newly diagnosed disease. Persistent patients shared more public clonotypes among themselves (around 2,800) than newly diagnosed patients did (about 970). The small sample size was acknowledged by the authors as a limitation that may reduce accuracy. Compared with newly diagnosed patients, persistent Graves' disease patients had lower TCR Shannon entropy and fewer highly expanded clones, which suggests clonal expansion. Only the TCR beta chain was sequenced and analyzed. The study examined only peripheral blood because the primary lesion, thyroid tissue, could not be accessed.

Receptor amplification or capture employed multiplex PCR. The sample was run on an Illumina HiSeq 4000. TCR beta libraries were built with iRepertoire HTBI primers and Arm-PCR amplification of CDR3 regions. Before sequencing, the PCR products went through gel purification. The paper's processing steps were these. Gene usage analysis of CDR3 amino acid clonotypes relied on the roughly 64 TRBV and 13 to 15 TRBJ segments identified across samples. COPE and FqMerger were used to merge the filtered high-quality paired reads into contigs. Contigs were aligned with BLAST to IMGT TRBV, TRBD and TRBJ reference genes, and CDR3 was defined per IMGT. Any clonotype with a frequency above 0.1% was counted as a highly expanded clone. Shannon entropy served as the measure of repertoire diversity, while the Gini coefficient captured V-J evenness. A clonotype found in more than one individual was treated as public. TCRdb itself trimmed the public reads at Q25 with fastp, ran MiXCR and retained productive beta chains. Entries that share a CDR3 protein sequence are merged under the most common genes and DNA. For this entry, the V and J calls and clone size follow TCRdb and not the study's own pipeline. This sample has a few hundred thousand distinct CDR3 sequences in its table, and 23% of those were observed once. The top ten constitute about 26% of the sample.

The CDR3 holds 12 amino acids from the cysteine to the phenylalanine. The kept DNA is CDR3 alone, 36 bases in frame from the first base. Trimming at the junction amounts to 4 bases on V and 8 bases on J, and the germline ends lie 9 bases apart. The germline V gene (reference sequence) sets CDR1 to SEHNR and CDR2 to FQNEAQ. The time point tag for this specimen amounts to: persistent/refractory GD, antithyroid drugs over 5 years with positive TRAb. For both TCR sequencing and RNA sequencing, RNA was extracted from PBMCs using TRIzol. Graves' disease was diagnosed according to American Thyroid Association guidelines. The patients came from an endocrinology department in Xi'an, China. From each patient, 7.5 to 9.5 milliliters of peripheral blood was collected into an EDTA anticoagulant tube. Ficoll Paque Plus density gradient separation was used to isolate PBMCs, and no further T cell sorting was done. An Agilent 2100 Bioanalyzer and agarose gel were used to check RNA quality, and a NanoDrop 2000 was used to measure RNA concentration.

In the case of this clonotype: Which antigen it targets is not known. One base away there is no much larger clone; base qualities are not given.

This sequence was found in a female donor with Graves disease. The V and J genes are TRBV7-9 and TRBJ2-1, with the identity of the D gene unclear. Sequencing used peripheral blood mononuclear cells (PBMCs), obtained when the disease was refractory, from a patient treated with antithyroid drugs. The CDR3 in this case is CASSSTRDEQFF. The DNA sequence follows: TGTGCCAGCAGCTCGACCCGGGATGAGCAGTTCTTC.